The 10 T cell receptor beta chains listed next were all sequenced from one sample in a study of cytomegalovirus exposure and HLA in healthy donors. Assay used: immunoSEQ multiplex PCR; TCRdb lists only in-frame clones, some missing. The data hold about 270,000 clones, with around 86% observed a single time. The sequencing sample was made of PBMCs. These receptors came from a woman aged 18-30 years in good health and CMV-seronegative.

The chain couples TRBV27 to TRBJ1-5; maybe TRBD1 (5 bases). V lost 4 bases to trimming and J lost 1 base, with 8 bases between them. CDR1 is MNHEY and CDR2 is SMNVEV in the germline V gene (reference sequence). This CDR3 contains 14 residues. In DNA, the CDR3 is TGTGCCAGCAGTTCCCAGGGAAGCAATCAGCCCCAGCATTTT. It translates to CASSSQGSNQPQHF.

This rearrangement joins TRBV10-3 to TRBJ1-5; maybe TRBD1 (5 bases). Germline V lookup: CDR1 ENHRY, CDR2 SYGVKD. V lost 4 bases and J lost 1, with 11 bases in between. The CDR3 runs 15 residues. The CDR3 DNA reads as TGTGCCATCAGTGGGGGGGAAGGAAGCAATCAGCCCCAGCATTTT. It yields the protein CAISGGEGSNQPQHF.

The rearrangement uses TRBV7-3 and TRBJ2-2, with 8 positions matching TRBD1. Germline V CDR1 and CDR2: SGHTA, FQGTGA. V dropped 5 bases and J dropped 4; count of bases not matched to a gene: 3. This CDR3 region has 14 residues. The CDR3 DNA follows: TGTGCCAGCAGCCGGGACAGGAGCACCGGGGAGCTGTTTTTT. It codes for CASSRDRSTGELFF.

The DNA of the CDR3 is TGTGCCAGTAGTATTATTTCGGGCTCTGGAAACACCATATATTTT. It is translated as CASSIISGSGNTIYF. The chain uses TRBV19 and TRBJ1-3; D is uncertain. Trimming removed 3 bases at V and 0 bases at J, with 9 bases between. The CDR3 extends over 15 amino acids. In germline, CDR1 is LNHDA, CDR2 SQIVND (reference sequence).

This clone came up once. The chain links TRBV7-2 to TRBJ1-2; possibly TRBD1 for D (5 bases). This CDR3 is built from 15 residues. CDR1 and CDR2 (germline): SGHTA, FQGNSA. V shed 5 bases and J shed 12 bases, with 25 bases lying between them. Written as DNA, the CDR3 is TGTGCCAGCAGCCCAGGGACTCTGCGGCCCGCGGTGGACACCTTC. This sequence encodes CASSPGTLRPAVDTF.

The rearrangement links TRBV6-6 to TRBJ2-1; 10 nucleotides align to TRBD2. The ends lost 2 bases at V and 7 bases at J; junction bases unmatched: 8. The germline V gene encodes CDR1 MNHNY and CDR2 SVGAGI (reference sequence). The CDR3 is made up of 16 amino acids. The CDR3 protein is CASSYPAGGLMNEQFF. CDR3 sequence (DNA): TGTGCCAGCAGTTACCCAGCGGGAGGGCTGATGAATGAGCAGTTCTTC.

The V gene is TRBV5-4, the J gene TRBJ1-4; D ambiguous. Per germline, CDR1 SGHNT and CDR2 YYREEE (reference sequence). The CDR3 extends over 13 amino acids. Trimming removed 2 bases at V and 7 bases at J, with 9 bases between. The CDR3 sequence is CASSFLAGEKLFF. CDR3 coding DNA: TGTGCCAGCAGCTTTCTGGCGGGTGAAAAACTGTTTTTT. The whole variable domain, filled in from reference TRBV5-4 and TRBJ1-4, reads ETGVTQSPTHLIKTRGQQVTLRCSSQSGHNTVSWYQQALGQGPQFIFQYYREEENGRGNFPPRFSGLQFPNYSSELNVNALELDDSALYLCASSFLAGEKLFFGSGTQLSVL.

The V call is TRBV30, the J call TRBJ1-2; D is unclear. Between the trimmed V and J ends, which lost 1 base and 6 bases, there was a span of 15 bases. CDR3 length: 14 residues. Germline CDR1 reads GTSNPN; CDR2 reads SVGIG (reference sequence). As DNA, the CDR3 is TGTGCCTGGAGTGAAGAGGACTTTTGGGATGGCTACACCTTC. Protein product: CAWSEEDFWDGYTF.

The rearrangement links TRBV28 to TRBJ1-1, with D possibly TRBD1 on 5 matching bases. Germline CDR1 and CDR2: MDHEN and SYDVKM. V was pared by 1 base and J by 6 bases, with 12 bases between. The CDR3 is made up of 14 amino acids. Here the CDR3 reads CASSLFTDTSEAFF. In DNA form, the CDR3 reads TGTGCCAGCAGTTTATTTACGGACACCTCTGAAGCTTTCTTT.

The gene calls are TRBV5-1 and TRBJ2-3, with TRBD1 matching 7 bases. CDR1 SGHRS and CDR2 YFSETQ come from the germline V gene. The CDR3 loop spans 15 amino acids. V trimming: 4 bases; J trimming: 3 bases; junction bases outside the gene matches: 8. The CDR3 region is CASSEQGGGTDTQYF. The CDR3 region has the DNA TGCGCCAGCAGCGAGCAAGGGGGCGGGACAGATACGCAGTATTTT.